These T cell receptor beta chains were read from a single sample in a study of T cell responses to AZD1222 COVID-19 vaccine. Clones were sequenced by immunoSEQ multiplex PCR, and TCRdb holds only the in-frame ones, with some missing. This table has more than 150,000 clones, around 90% appearing once. The sample in question was peripheral blood, obtained 28 days after the second AZD1222 dose. The receptors here all came from an adult who received the AZD1222 COVID-19 vaccine. Each CDR3 is given with its conserved first and last residue. A D gene is named only where the DNA matches it firmly. Part of the rows lack a size; the others show once, few, many or a class for expanded clones.

len	v_gene	abundance	j_gene	d_gene	CDR3nt	CDR3aa
16	TRBV11-1	.	TRBJ2-3	.	TGTGCCAGCAGTAAAGAAACTTTTATCAACACAGATACGCAGTATTTT	CASSKETFINTDTQYF
12	TRBV3-1/TRBV3-2	.	TRBJ2-5	.	TGTGCCAGCAGCCAAGGGACGGCTCTCACGTACTTC	CASSQGTALTYF
20	TRBV4-1	.	TRBJ2-1	TRBD1	TGCGCCAGCAGCCAAGTGGCGGTGGCGCCGGGACAGGAGAGTTACAATGAGCAGTTCTTC	CASSQVAVAPGQESYNEQFF
14	TRBV7-8	.	TRBJ2-7	TRBD1	TGTGCCAGCAGCGCCCGGGACAGGGGTTACGAGCAGTACTTC	CASSARDRGYEQYF
16	TRBV24-1	.	TRBJ2-3	.	TGTGCCACCAGTGAGTCCACTAGGACTAGCACAGATACGCAGTATTTT	CATSESTRTSTDTQYF
17	TRBV19	once	TRBJ1-2	TRBD1	TGTGCCAGTAGTATTAAGAAATGGACAGGGCAAAACTATGGCTACACCTTC	CASSIKKWTGQNYGYTF
15	TRBV30	.	TRBJ2-7	.	TGTGCCTGGAGTTCGAGTGGATACCTCTCCTACGAGCAGTACTTC	CAWSSSGYLSYEQYF
15	TRBV5-4	.	TRBJ1-2	TRBD1	TGTGCCAGCAGCCCTAGGGACAGGGGGGAAAATGGCTACACCTTC	CASSPRDRGENGYTF
15	TRBV2	many	TRBJ2-5	.	TGTGCCAGCACCCCCGGGACATTTTACCAAGAGACCCAGTACTTC	CASTPGTFYQETQYF
15	TRBV2	.	TRBJ2-3	TRBD2	TGTGCCAGCAGTCCTAGCGGGGGGGCCGCAGATACGCAGTATTTT	CASSPSGGAADTQYF
16	TRBV20-1	once	TRBJ2-1	TRBD1	TGCAGTGCTAGTCCCTGGAGGCAGGGGGCCTACAATGAGCAGTTCTTC	CSASPWRQGAYNEQFF
15	TRBV7-8	.	TRBJ2-3	.	TGTGCCAGCAGCTTAAGGCGGGTGTGGACAGATACGCAGTATTTT	CASSLRRVWTDTQYF
13	TRBV19	.	TRBJ1-5	.	TGTGCCAGTAGTATCCCTTGGGATCAGCCCCAGCATTTT	CASSIPWDQPQHF
14	TRBV20-1	.	TRBJ2-1	TRBD2	TGCAGTGCTAGTAGGGACTATAACTACAATGAGCAGTTCTTC	CSASRDYNYNEQFF
13	TRBV6-5	.	TRBJ1-2	TRBD1	TGTGCCAGCCTAGGGACAGCTTCCTATGGCTACACCTTC	CASLGTASYGYTF
15	TRBV28	.	TRBJ1-5	.	TGTGCCAGCAGAGAAAGACTAGGGAGCAATCAGCCCCAGCATTTT	CASRERLGSNQPQHF
14	TRBV18	.	TRBJ1-1	.	TGTGCCAGCTCACCAACAAAGATGAACACTGAAGCTTTCTTT	CASSPTKMNTEAFF
15	TRBV15	.	TRBJ1-1	TRBD1	TGTGCCACCAGCAGCGGACAGGGAGGAGGATGGAACGCTTTCTTT	CATSSGQGGGWNAFF
14	TRBV10-3	once	TRBJ2-1	TRBD2	TGTGCCATCAGCCGTAGCGGGAGCCCCAATGAGCAGTTCTTC	CAISRSGSPNEQFF
17	TRBV5-1	.	TRBJ2-2	TRBD2	TGCGCCAGCAGCTTGGATCTGGCTAGCGGGGGCACCGGGGAGCTGTTTTTT	CASSLDLASGGTGELFF
15	TRBV19	once	TRBJ1-2	.	TGTGCCAGTAGTACCTGGCGAGGGGGGGCTGATGGCTACACCTTC	CASSTWRGGADGYTF
18	TRBV6-2/TRBV6-3	.	TRBJ2-4	.	TGTGCCAGCAGTCCCCCTCATGGACAGAGAGAAGGGTGGGACATTCAGTACTTC	CASSPPHGQREGWDIQYF
13	TRBV7-9	.	TRBJ1-6	.	TGTGCCAGCAGCTTAGGCCCCGATTCACCCCTCCACTTT	CASSLGPDSPLHF
12	TRBV5-1	.	TRBJ1-1	.	TGCGCCAGCAGCCAGGGACCCACTGAAGCTTTCTTT	CASSQGPTEAFF
16	TRBV28	.	TRBJ2-1	.	TGTGCCAGCAGCCCTTGGCCGGTCAGCTCCTACAATGAGCAGTTCTTC	CASSPWPVSSYNEQFF
13	TRBV6-5	.	TRBJ2-1	TRBD1	TGTGCCAGCCGGGACAGGGGGTTGAGTGAGCAGTTCTTC	CASRDRGLSEQFF